The T cell receptor (beta chain) under discussion was sequenced for a study of OX40 agonist ivuxolimab in advanced cancers. The repertoire was sequenced with immunoSEQ multiplex PCR; TCRdb's copy has only in-frame clones and lacks some. The sample gives more than 20,000 clones, about 83% of which show up once; 20% is in the top ten. The V end lost 2 bases, the J end lost 7 bases, and 6 bases lay between the germline ends. There are 11 residues in the CDR3. The germline V gene encodes CDR1 SEHNR and CDR2 FQNEAQ (reference sequence). The sample here was CD4+ or CD8+ T cells sorted from blood, taken in a trial of the OX40 agonist ivuxolimab. The clonotype was recovered from an adult with an advanced solid tumor such as melanoma, head and neck, liver or kidney cancer. The genes are TRBV7-9 and TRBJ2-7; D is unclear. The CDR3 DNA reads TGTGCCAGCAGCTTACGCGGTGAGCAGTACTTC. Protein: CASSLRGEQYF.